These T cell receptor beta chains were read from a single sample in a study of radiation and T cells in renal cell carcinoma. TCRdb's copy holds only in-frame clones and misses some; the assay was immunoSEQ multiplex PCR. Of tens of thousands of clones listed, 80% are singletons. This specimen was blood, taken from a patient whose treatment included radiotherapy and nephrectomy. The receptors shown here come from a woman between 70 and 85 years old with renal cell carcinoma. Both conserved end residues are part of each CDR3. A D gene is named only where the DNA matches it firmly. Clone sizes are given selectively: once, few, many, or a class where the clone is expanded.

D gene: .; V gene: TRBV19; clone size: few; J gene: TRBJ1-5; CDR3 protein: CASNDRYQPQHF; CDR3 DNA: TGTGCCAGCAATGACCGTTATCAGCCCCAGCATTTT
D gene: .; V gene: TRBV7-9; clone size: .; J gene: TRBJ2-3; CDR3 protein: CASRAGPTDTQYF; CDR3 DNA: TGTGCCAGCCGGGCGGGGCCCACAGATACGCAGTATTTT
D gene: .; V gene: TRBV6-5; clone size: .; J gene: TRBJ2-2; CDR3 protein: CASSYSPNTGELFF; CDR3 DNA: TGTGCCAGCAGTTACTCTCCAAACACCGGGGAGCTGTTTTTT
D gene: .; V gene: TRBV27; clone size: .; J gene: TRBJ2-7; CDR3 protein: CASRLGGEQYF; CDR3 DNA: TGTGCCAGCAGACTAGGCGGCGAGCAGTACTTC
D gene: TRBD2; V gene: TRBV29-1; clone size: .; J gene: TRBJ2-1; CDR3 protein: CSASDSSGRHYNEQFF; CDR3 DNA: TGCAGCGCCTCCGACTCTAGCGGGAGGCATTACAATGAGCAGTTCTTC
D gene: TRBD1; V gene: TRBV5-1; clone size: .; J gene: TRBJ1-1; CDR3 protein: CASSSRTGGNTEAFF; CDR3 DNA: TGCGCCAGCAGCTCCCGGACAGGGGGAAATACTGAAGCTTTCTTT
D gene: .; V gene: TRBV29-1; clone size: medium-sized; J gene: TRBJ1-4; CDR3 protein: CSVETVEKLFF; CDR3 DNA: TGCAGCGTTGAAACGGTTGAAAAACTGTTTTTT
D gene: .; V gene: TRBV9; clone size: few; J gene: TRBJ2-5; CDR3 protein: CASSVAAGEQETQYF; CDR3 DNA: TGTGCCAGCAGCGTAGCCGCTGGGGAGCAAGAGACCCAGTACTTC
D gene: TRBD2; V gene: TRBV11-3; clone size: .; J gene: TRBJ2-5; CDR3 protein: CASSKGLAGGQETQYF; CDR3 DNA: TGTGCCAGCAGCAAAGGACTAGCGGGGGGCCAAGAGACCCAGTACTTC
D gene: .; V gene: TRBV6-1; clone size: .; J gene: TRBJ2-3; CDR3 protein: CASRVPKPTDTQYF; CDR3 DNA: TGTGCCAGCAGAGTTCCGAAACCCACAGATACGCAGTATTTT
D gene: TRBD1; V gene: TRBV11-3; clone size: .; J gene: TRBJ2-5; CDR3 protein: CASSPGTGMYF; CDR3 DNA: TGTGCCAGCAGCCCCGGGACAGGGATGTACTTC
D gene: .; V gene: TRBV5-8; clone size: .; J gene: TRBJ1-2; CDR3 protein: CASSLVDNYGYTF; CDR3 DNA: TGTGCCAGCAGCTTAGTTGATAACTATGGCTACACCTTC
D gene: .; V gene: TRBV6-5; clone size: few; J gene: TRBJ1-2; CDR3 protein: CASSPADSYYGYTF; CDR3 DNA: TGTGCCAGCAGCCCTGCGGACAGTTACTATGGCTACACCTTC
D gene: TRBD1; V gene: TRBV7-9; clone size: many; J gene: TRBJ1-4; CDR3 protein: CASSLNRGRREKLFF; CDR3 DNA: TGTGCCAGCAGCCTCAACAGGGGAAGGAGGGAAAAACTGTTTTTT
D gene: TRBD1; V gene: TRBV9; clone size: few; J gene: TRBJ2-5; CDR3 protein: CASSVGSGGEETQYF; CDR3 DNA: TGTGCCAGCAGCGTAGGTTCAGGGGGCGAAGAGACCCAGTACTTC
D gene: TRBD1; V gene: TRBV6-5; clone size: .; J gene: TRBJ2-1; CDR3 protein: CASSFSDREYEQFF; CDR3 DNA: TGTGCCAGCAGTTTTTCCGACAGGGAATATGAGCAGTTCTTC
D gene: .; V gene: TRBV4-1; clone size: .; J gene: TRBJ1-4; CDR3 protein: CASSPQGLTNEKLFF; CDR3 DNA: TGCGCCAGCAGCCCGCAGGGGTTAACTAATGAAAAACTGTTTTTT
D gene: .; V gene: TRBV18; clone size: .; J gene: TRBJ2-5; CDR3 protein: CASSPQGRQETQYF; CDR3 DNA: TGTGCCAGCTCACCACAAGGGCGGCAAGAGACCCAGTACTTC
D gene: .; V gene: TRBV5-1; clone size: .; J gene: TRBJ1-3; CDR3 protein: CASTQGGHSGNTIYF; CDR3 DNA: TGCGCCAGCACCCAAGGGGGTCACTCTGGAAACACCATATATTTT
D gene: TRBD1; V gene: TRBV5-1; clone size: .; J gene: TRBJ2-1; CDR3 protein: CASRDGQVARNEQFF; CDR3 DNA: TGCGCCAGCAGGGATGGACAGGTAGCCAGGAATGAGCAGTTCTTC
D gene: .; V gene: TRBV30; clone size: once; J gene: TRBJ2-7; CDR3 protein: CAWNLGWGNYEQYF; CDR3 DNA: TGTGCCTGGAACCTGGGGTGGGGGAACTACGAGCAGTACTTC
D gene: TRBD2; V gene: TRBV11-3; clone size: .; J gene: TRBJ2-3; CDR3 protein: CASSLGGGTDTQYF; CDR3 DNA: TGTGCCAGCAGCTTAGGCGGGGGTACAGATACGCAGTATTTT
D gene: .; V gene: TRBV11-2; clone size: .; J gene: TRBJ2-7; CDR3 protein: CASSLALGSSNEQYF; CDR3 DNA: TGTGCCAGCAGCTTAGCACTAGGTTCGAGCAACGAGCAGTACTTC
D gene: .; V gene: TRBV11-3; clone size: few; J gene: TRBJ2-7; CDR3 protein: CASSLMSSYEQYF; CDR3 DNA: TGTGCCAGCAGCTTAATGAGTTCCTACGAGCAGTACTTC
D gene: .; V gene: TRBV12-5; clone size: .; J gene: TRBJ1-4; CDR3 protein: CASGLIGSNEKLFF; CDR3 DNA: TGTGCTAGTGGTTTGATCGGCAGTAATGAAAAACTGTTTTTT
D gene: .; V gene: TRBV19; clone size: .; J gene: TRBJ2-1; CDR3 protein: CASSIRMGLSYNEQFF; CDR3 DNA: TGTGCCAGTAGTATACGGATGGGACTCTCCTACAATGAGCAGTTCTTC
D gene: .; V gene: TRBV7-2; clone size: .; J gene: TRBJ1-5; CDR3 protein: CASRRTSDQPQHF; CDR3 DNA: TGTGCCAGCCGACGGACATCCGATCAGCCCCAGCATTTT
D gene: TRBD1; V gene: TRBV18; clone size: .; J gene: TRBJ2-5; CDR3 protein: CASSPGTGMETQYF; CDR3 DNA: TGTGCCAGCTCACCAGGGACAGGGATGGAGACCCAGTACTTC
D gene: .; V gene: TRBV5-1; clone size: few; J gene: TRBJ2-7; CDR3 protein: CASSLNGEQYF; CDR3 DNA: TGCGCCAGCAGCTTGAACGGCGAGCAGTACTTC
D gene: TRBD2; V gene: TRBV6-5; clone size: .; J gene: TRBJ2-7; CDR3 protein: CASRRTSSSYEQYF; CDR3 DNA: TGTGCCAGCAGGCGGACTAGCAGCTCCTACGAGCAGTACTTC
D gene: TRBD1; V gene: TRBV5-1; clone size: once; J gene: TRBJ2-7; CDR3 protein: CASSPSGGDYEQYF; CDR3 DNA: TGCGCCAGCAGCCCATCAGGGGGCGACTACGAGCAGTACTTC
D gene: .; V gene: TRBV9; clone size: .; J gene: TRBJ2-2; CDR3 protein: CASSTGTPVRTGELFF; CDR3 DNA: TGTGCCAGCAGCACGGGGACACCGGTTCGTACCGGGGAGCTGTTTTTT